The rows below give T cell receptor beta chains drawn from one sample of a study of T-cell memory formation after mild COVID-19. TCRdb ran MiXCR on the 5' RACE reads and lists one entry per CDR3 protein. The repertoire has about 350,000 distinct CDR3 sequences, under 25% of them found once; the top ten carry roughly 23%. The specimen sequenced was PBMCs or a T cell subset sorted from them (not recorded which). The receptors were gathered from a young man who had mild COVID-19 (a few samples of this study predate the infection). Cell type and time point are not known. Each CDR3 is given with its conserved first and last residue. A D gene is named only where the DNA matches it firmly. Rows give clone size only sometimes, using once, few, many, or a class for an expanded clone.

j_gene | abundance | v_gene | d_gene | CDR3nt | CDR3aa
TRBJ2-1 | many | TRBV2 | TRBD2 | TGTGCCAGCAACCCACGACTAGCGGGGGGCGATGAGCAGTTCTTC | CASNPRLAGGDEQFF
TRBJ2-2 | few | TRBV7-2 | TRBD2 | TGTGCCAGCAGCTTAGCGTGGGGCGGGGGACCGAACACCGGGGAGCTGTTTTTT | CASSLAWGGGPNTGELFF
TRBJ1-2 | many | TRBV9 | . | TGTGCCAGCAGCACCGGGGTCCCCCGCGGAGGCTACACCTTC | CASSTGVPRGGYTF
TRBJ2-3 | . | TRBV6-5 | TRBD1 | TGTGCCAGCAGTCCGGGGACAGGGATCGTACGCACAGATACGCAGTATTTT | CASSPGTGIVRTDTQYF
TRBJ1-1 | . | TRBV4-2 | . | TGTGCCAGCCACCGGGGCAGGGGAAGCACTGAAGCTTTCTTT | CASHRGRGSTEAFF
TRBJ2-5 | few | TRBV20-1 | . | TGCAGTGCTGGGATGAACAGGGTCGAGACCCAGTACTTC | CSAGMNRVETQYF
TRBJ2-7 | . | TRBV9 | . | TGTGCCAGCAGCGTAGGGAGCTCCTACGAGCAGTACTTC | CASSVGSSYEQYF
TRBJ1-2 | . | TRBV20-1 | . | TGCAGTGCTAGAGATTTCATCCAGGGGTCTGGCTACACCTTC | CSARDFIQGSGYTF
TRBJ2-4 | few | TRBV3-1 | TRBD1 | TGTGCCAGCAGCCGAGGGGGCTCAAAAAACATTCAGTACTTC | CASSRGGSKNIQYF
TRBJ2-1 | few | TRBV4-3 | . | TGCGCCAGCAGCCATGAACAGGGCCCTGCCCCAAATGAGCAGTTCTTC | CASSHEQGPAPNEQFF
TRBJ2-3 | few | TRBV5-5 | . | TGTGCCACCACAGCCTCTAGCACAGATACGCAGTATTTT | CATTASSTDTQYF
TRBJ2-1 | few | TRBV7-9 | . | TGTGCCAGCAGGCACACAGGGCACGATGAGCAGTTCTTC | CASRHTGHDEQFF
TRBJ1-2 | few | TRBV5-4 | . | TGTGCCAGCAGGATGGGGGCAGGGAACGTCTATGGCTACACCTTC | CASRMGAGNVYGYTF
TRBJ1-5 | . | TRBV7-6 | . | TGTGCCAGCAGCGAAGACGGTGCATCCCAGCATTTT | CASSEDGASQHF
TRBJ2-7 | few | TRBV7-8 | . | TGTGCCAGCAGCTTAGTGGCGGGGACCTACGAGCAGTACTTC | CASSLVAGTYEQYF
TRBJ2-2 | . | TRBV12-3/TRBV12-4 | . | TGTGCCAGCAGCCACCGCCTAGGTTCGAACACCGGGGAGCTGTTTTTT | CASSHRLGSNTGELFF
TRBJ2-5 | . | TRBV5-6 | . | TGTGCCAGCAGCTTCTGGTCAGGAAGACAAGAGACCCAGTACTTC | CASSFWSGRQETQYF
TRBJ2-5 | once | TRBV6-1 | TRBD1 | TGTGCCAGCAGTGAACATCAGGGGGCGCGGGAGACCCAGTACTTC | CASSEHQGARETQYF
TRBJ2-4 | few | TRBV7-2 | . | TGTGCCAGCAGCCCCCGACGAGCGGACATTCAGTACTTC | CASSPRRADIQYF
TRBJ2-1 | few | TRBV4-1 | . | TGCGCCAGCAGCCAAGATAAGGGGGAGCAGTTCTTC | CASSQDKGEQFF
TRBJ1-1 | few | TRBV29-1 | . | TGCAGCGTTGAGGAGGGGAGCACTGAAGCTTTCTTT | CSVEEGSTEAFF
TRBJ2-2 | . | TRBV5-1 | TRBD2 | TGCGCCAGCAGCGTTATGACTAGCGGGGATACCGGGGAGCTGTTTTTT | CASSVMTSGDTGELFF
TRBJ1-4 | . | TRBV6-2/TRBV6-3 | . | TGTGCCAGCAGTGAGGGCGGAAATGAAAAACTGTTTTTT | CASSEGGNEKLFF
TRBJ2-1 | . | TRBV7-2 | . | TGTGCCAGCAGCCCGCCCGGATTCAATGAGCAGTTCTTC | CASSPPGFNEQFF
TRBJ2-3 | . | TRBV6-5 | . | TGTGCCAGCAGTGTACAGGGACCTAGCACAGATACGCAGTATTTT | CASSVQGPSTDTQYF
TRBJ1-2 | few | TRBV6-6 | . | TGTGCCAGCAGACTGGACTGGGCGGGTGGCTACACCTTC | CASRLDWAGGYTF
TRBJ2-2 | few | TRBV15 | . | TGTGCCACCAGCAGAGGTGTGGAAGCCTGGACCGGGGAGCTGTTTTTT | CATSRGVEAWTGELFF
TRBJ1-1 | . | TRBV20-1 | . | TGCAGTGCCGTCCGTATGGGTGAAGCTTTCTTT | CSAVRMGEAFF
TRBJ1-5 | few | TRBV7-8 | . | TGTGCCAGCAGCCCAGGTCGGGGGAGCAATCAGCCCCAGCATTTT | CASSPGRGSNQPQHF
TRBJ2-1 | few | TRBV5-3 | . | TGTGCCAGAAGCTTGTGGTACGATGAGCAGTTCTTC | CARSLWYDEQFF
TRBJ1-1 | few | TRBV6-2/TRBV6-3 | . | TGTGCCAGCAAACAGCCCCTATCACGGGAGAACACTGAAGCTTTCTTT | CASKQPLSRENTEAFF
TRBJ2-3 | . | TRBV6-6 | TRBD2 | TGTGCCAGCAGCCCAGCGGGGGGACTTAGCACAGATACGCAGTATTTT | CASSPAGGLSTDTQYF
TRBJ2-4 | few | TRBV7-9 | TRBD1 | TGTGCCAGCAGCTTAGAAGACAGGGCGATTCAGTACTTC | CASSLEDRAIQYF
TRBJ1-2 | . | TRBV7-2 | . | TGTGCCAGCAGCCCGTGGCAGGGAGCAGCAGGCTACACCTTC | CASSPWQGAAGYTF
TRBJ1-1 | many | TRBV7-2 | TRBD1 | TGTGCCAGCAGCTTAGCGTCGGCAGGGGGGTTCACTGAAGCTTTCTTT | CASSLASAGGFTEAFF
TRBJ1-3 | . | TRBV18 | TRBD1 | TGTGCCAGCTCACCAAGACAGGGTCTCTCTGGAAACACCATATATTTT | CASSPRQGLSGNTIYF
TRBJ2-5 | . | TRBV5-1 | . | TGCGCCAGCAGCGGAACCGGGACACCCTTCCAAGAGACCCAGTACTTC | CASSGTGTPFQETQYF
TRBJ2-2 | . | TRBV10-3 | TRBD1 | TGTGCCATCAGTGCCTCGGGCACAGGGGGCACCGGGGAGCTGTTTTTT | CAISASGTGGTGELFF
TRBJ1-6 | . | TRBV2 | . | TGTGCCAGCCGGGATCAGTTTAATTCACCCCTCCACTTT | CASRDQFNSPLHF
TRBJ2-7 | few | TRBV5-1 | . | TGCGCCAGCAGCTGGGAGAGCTCCTACGAGCAGTACTTC | CASSWESSYEQYF
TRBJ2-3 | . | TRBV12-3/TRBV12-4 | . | TGTGCCAGCGGGAGACCAGGCGGGGGCACAGATACGCAGTATTTT | CASGRPGGGTDTQYF
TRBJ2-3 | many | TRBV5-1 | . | TGCGCCAGCAGCTTGGTGGGTTGGAGCACAGATACGCAGTATTTT | CASSLVGWSTDTQYF
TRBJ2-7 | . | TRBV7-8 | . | TGTGCCAGCAGCTTAACCTCGGGGACTTACTACGAGCAGTACTTC | CASSLTSGTYYEQYF
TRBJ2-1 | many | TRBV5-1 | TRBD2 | TGCGCCAGCAGCTTGGGCGGGGGGTCCAATGAGCAGTTCTTC | CASSLGGGSNEQFF
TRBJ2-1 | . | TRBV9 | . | TGTGCCAGCAGCGTTCAACAGGGTGGCGAGCAGTTCTTC | CASSVQQGGEQFF
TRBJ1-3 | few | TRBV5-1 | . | TGCGCCAGCAGCTTACAGGGAACGGCGTCCTCTGGAAACACCATATATTTT | CASSLQGTASSGNTIYF
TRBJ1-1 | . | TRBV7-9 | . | TGTGCCAGCCACGGGACGAACACTGAAGCTTTCTTT | CASHGTNTEAFF
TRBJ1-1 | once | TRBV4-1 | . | TGCGCCAGCAGCCAAGCTACGGATAACACTGAAGCTTTCTTT | CASSQATDNTEAFF
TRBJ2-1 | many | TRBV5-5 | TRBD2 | TGTGCCAGCAGCTTGGCCGGTCTAGCGGGTGAAAATGAGCAGTTCTTC | CASSLAGLAGENEQFF
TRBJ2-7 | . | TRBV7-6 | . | TGTGCCAGCAGCTTAGGCGTAGGACAGAAACGCTACGAGCAGTACTTC | CASSLGVGQKRYEQYF
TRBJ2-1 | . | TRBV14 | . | TGTGCCAGCAGCCAGCCAACGACAGGTTACAATGAGCAGTTCTTC | CASSQPTTGYNEQFF
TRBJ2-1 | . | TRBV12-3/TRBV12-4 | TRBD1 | TGTGCCAGCAGGCCCACGGACAGGATTTACTACAATGAGCAGTTCTTC | CASRPTDRIYYNEQFF
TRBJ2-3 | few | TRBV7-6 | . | TGTGCCAGCAGCTTAGGTCCAGGCACTCTCCGCACAGATACGCAGTATTTT | CASSLGPGTLRTDTQYF
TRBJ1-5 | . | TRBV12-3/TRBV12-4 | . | TGTGCCAGCAGTAGCGGCCAGGGTTACAATCAGCCCCAGCATTTT | CASSSGQGYNQPQHF
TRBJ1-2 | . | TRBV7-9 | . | TGTGCCAGCAGCCAAGAGGACCACTATGGCTACACCTTC | CASSQEDHYGYTF
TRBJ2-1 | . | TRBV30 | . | TGTGCCTGCCCCCGGGCTCTCGGGTTCTTC | CACPRALGFF
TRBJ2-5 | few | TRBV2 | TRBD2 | TGTGCCAGCAACCGGCTAGCGGGGGCTGAGACCCAGTACTTC | CASNRLAGAETQYF
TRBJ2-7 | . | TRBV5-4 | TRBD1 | TGTGCCAGCAGCTTGTCTAGGGACAGGGCAGAGGAGCAGTACTTC | CASSLSRDRAEEQYF
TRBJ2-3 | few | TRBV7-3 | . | TGTGCCAGCAGCCCAATTGGGGTTGAGGGCGATACGCAGTATTTT | CASSPIGVEGDTQYF